This TCR beta chain was identified during a study of blood T cell repertoires in COVID-19. Participants, about 18 to 100 years old, spanned 24 US areas. Allocation to cohorts depended on clinical history reported by the participants. Generated by immunoSEQ multiplex PCR, the TCRdb table keeps only in-frame clones and is missing some. The table records approximately 210,000 clones, roughly 79% of them present only once. This clone was seen a single time. Trimming stripped 0 bases from V and 1 base from J, with 13 bases between. Germline assignment: CDR1 SGDLS and CDR2 YYNGEE. CDR3 length equals 16 residues.

This chain links TRBV9 with TRBJ1-1; perhaps TRBD1 as D (5 bases). The TCR comes from a woman in her 50s with acute COVID-19. The sample was PBMCs or T cells enriched from blood (not recorded which). Here the CDR3 DNA reads TGTGCCAGCAGCGTAGTGTTACAGGTAACGAACACTGAAGCTTTCTTT. As protein: CASSVVLQVTNTEAFF.